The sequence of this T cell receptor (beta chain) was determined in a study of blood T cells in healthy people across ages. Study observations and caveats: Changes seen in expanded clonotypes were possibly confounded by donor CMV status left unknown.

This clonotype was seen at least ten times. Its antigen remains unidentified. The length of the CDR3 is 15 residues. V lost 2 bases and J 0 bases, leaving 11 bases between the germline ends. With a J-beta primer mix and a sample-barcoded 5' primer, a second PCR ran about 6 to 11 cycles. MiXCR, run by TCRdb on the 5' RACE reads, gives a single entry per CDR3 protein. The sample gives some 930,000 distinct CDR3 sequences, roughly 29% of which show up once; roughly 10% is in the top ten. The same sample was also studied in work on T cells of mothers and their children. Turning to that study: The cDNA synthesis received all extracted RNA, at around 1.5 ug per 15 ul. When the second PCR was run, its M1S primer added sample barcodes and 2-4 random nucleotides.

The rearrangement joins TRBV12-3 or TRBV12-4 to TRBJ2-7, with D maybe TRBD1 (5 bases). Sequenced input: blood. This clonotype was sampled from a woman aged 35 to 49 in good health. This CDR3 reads CASSLWGHYSYEQYF. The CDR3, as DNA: TGTGCCAGCAGTTTATGGGGCCACTACTCCTACGAGCAGTACTTC.